The clone carrying this T cell receptor (beta chain) was seen a few times. Its antigen remains unidentified. CDR1 SGHNT and CDR2 YYREEE come from the germline V gene (reference sequence). The CDR3 sequence is 15 residues long. V gave up 1 base and J gave up 4 bases; unmatched junction bases: 8. This sample is drawn from a study of early T cells in non-severe SARS-CoV-2 infection. Points from the study as a whole: Matching with VDJdb favored anti-spike CD8 responses (missing private and CD4 specificities).

Unique molecular identifiers tagged individual cDNA molecules. From the 5' RACE reads, TCRdb called clonotypes with MiXCR, one entry per CDR3 protein. In the table there are tens of thousands of distinct CDR3 sequences, roughly 5.7% of which are singletons. The TCR was taken from an adult who was a healthcare worker with PCR-confirmed SARS-CoV-2 infection or an uninfected control (not recorded which). The chain couples TRBV5-4 to TRBJ2-7, with TRBD2 matching over 7 bases. Sample: whole blood, taken at baseline. The CDR3 sequence: CASSLNAREWYEQYF. The CDR3 DNA reads TGTGCCAGCAGCTTGAATGCGCGGGAGTGGTACGAGCAGTACTTC.